This T cell receptor (beta chain) is drawn from a study of shared clonotypes between healthy human individuals. Study in general: Donors had three CD4 naive, three CD4 memory, two CD8 naive and one CD8 memory plate apiece.

Terminally differentiated effector memory CD45RA+ cells were excluded from the naive CD8 cells, which were CD45RO-negative and positively selected for CCR7. The repertoire was sequenced with immunoSEQ multiplex PCR; TCRdb's copy has only in-frame clones and lacks some. The repertoire includes about 2,200,000 clones, 85% to 95% of them detected once, and roughly 1.8% sits in the top ten. The V end was cut by 6 bases, the J end by 0 bases, with 8 bases between. CDR3 length: 13 amino acids. Germline loops: CDR1 LNHDA, CDR2 SQIVND (reference sequence). This chain joins TRBV19 and TRBJ2-5, with D perhaps matching TRBD1 or TRBD2 (5 bases each). The clonotype originates from a man younger than 35 in good health. Some clones in this sample may be carry-over from other donors' samples. The specimen was naive CD8+ T cells from PBMCs. The CDR3 protein is CASREGYQETQYF. CDR3 in DNA: TGTGCCAGTAGAGAGGGGTACCAAGAGACCCAGTACTTC.